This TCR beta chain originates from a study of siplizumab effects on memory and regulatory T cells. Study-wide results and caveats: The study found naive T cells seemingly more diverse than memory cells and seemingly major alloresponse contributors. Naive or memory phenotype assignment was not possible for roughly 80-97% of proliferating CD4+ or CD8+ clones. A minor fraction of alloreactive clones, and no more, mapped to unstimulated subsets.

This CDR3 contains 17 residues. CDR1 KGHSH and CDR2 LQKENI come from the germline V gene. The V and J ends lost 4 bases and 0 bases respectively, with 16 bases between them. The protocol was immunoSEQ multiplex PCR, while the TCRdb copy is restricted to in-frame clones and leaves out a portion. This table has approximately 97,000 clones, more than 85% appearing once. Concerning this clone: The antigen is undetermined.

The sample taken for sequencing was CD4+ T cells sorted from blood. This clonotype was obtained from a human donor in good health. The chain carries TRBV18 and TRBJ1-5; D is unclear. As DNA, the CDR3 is TGTGCCAGCTCACGAGAGACCTTACATTATAGCAATCAGCCCCAGCATTTT. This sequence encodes CASSRETLHYSNQPQHF.